The rows below give T cell receptor beta chains drawn from one sample of a study of ipilimumab plus nivolumab after autologous stem cell transplantation. Profiled with immunoSEQ multiplex PCR; TCRdb holds only in-frame clones, not every one. The table has some 87,000 clones, 83% seen once. Source: PBMCs, taken in a trial of ipilimumab plus nivolumab as post-transplant consolidation. The receptors originated from a male donor with diffuse large B-cell lymphoma. Each CDR3 is given with its conserved first and last residue. The D gene is left open where the match is weak. Size is stated for part of the rows, as once, few or many counts, or as a class when the clone is expanded.

v_gene: TRBV27
abundance: NA
j_gene: TRBJ2-2
d_gene: TRBD1
CDR3aa: CASSPTGKKNTGELFF
CDR3nt: TGTGCCAGCAGTCCGACAGGGAAGAAGAACACCGGGGAGCTGTTTTTT

v_gene: TRBV29-1
abundance: NA
j_gene: TRBJ2-5
d_gene: NA
CDR3aa: CSELLGGSGAAGTQYF
CDR3nt: TGCAGCGAATTGTTGGGGGGCAGCGGAGCGGCCGGGACCCAGTACTTC

v_gene: TRBV11-2
abundance: NA
j_gene: TRBJ2-1
d_gene: NA
CDR3aa: CASSLFLGGGEQFF
CDR3nt: TGTGCCAGCAGCTTATTTCTGGGGGGTGGAGAGCAGTTCTTC

v_gene: TRBV5-1
abundance: NA
j_gene: TRBJ2-3
d_gene: NA
CDR3aa: CASRVGSEGDTQYF
CDR3nt: TGCGCCAGCAGGGTCGGGTCCGAGGGAGATACGCAGTATTTT

v_gene: TRBV10-3
abundance: NA
j_gene: TRBJ2-3
d_gene: NA
CDR3aa: CAISEATGITDTQYF
CDR3nt: TGTGCCATCAGTGAGGCGACAGGTATCACAGATACGCAGTATTTT

v_gene: TRBV5-6
abundance: NA
j_gene: TRBJ1-6
d_gene: NA
CDR3aa: CASSLRAASPLHF
CDR3nt: TGTGCCAGCAGCTTGCGCGCTGCTTCACCCCTCCACTTT

v_gene: TRBV4-3
abundance: NA
j_gene: TRBJ2-4
d_gene: NA
CDR3aa: CASSQRAGALAKNIQYF
CDR3nt: TGCGCCAGCAGCCAGAGGGCGGGGGCCTTAGCCAAAAACATTCAGTACTTC

v_gene: TRBV28
abundance: once
j_gene: TRBJ1-2
d_gene: NA
CDR3aa: CASMRPSYGYTF
CDR3nt: TGTGCCAGCATGCGGCCGTCCTATGGCTACACCTTC

v_gene: TRBV19
abundance: NA
j_gene: TRBJ2-1
d_gene: NA
CDR3aa: CASSMRGALYNEQFF
CDR3nt: TGTGCCAGTAGTATGAGAGGGGCCCTCTACAATGAGCAGTTCTTC

v_gene: TRBV6-6
abundance: once
j_gene: TRBJ1-1
d_gene: TRBD1
CDR3aa: CASSYTGGFTEAFF
CDR3nt: TGTGCCAGCAGTTACACAGGGGGGTTCACTGAAGCTTTCTTT

v_gene: TRBV5-1
abundance: NA
j_gene: TRBJ2-5
d_gene: NA
CDR3aa: CASSYQGRQETQYF
CDR3nt: TGCGCCAGCAGCTACCAGGGGAGACAAGAGACCCAGTACTTC